What follows are 17 T cell receptor beta chains derived from one specimen sequenced in a study of blood T cell repertoires in COVID-19. Produced via immunoSEQ multiplex PCR; TCRdb's table is partial and in-frame only. The sample records 100,000 to 120,000 clones, over 60% being singletons. Sequenced material: peripheral blood. The receptors shown here come from a woman older than 75 with active or convalescent COVID-19.

This chain joins TRBV4-2 and TRBJ1-1, with D maybe TRBD1 (6 bases). CDR3 length: 18 amino acids. Between the trimmed V and J ends, which lost 2 bases and 5 bases, there was a span of 24 bases. The germline V gene encodes CDR1 LGHNA and CDR2 YNFKEQ. This CDR3 reads CASSQPPWGGAGRTEAFF. The DNA for the CDR3 is TGTGCCAGCAGCCAACCTCCCTGGGGGGGGGCTGGTCGAACTGAAGCTTTCTTT.

This chain links TRBV12-1 with TRBJ1-1; the table names TRBD1, a call not compared with the DNA. TRBV12-1 is given as a pseudogene. The CDR3 sequence is 16 residues long. CDR3 loop: CASSFADGQVNTEAFF. DNA for the CDR3: TGTGCCAGCAGCTTTGCGGACGGACAGGTGAACACTGAAGCTTTCTTT.

The gene calls are TRBV27 and TRBJ2-7; possible D gene TRBD1, 6 bases. CDR1 and CDR2 from the germline V gene are MNHEY and SMNVEV (reference sequence). V was clipped by 6 bases and J by 2 bases, with 11 bases between them. The CDR3 runs to 13 residues. The CDR3 DNA reads TGTGCCAGCAGGGGGTCAGGGGCCTACGAGCAGTACTTC. Protein sequence: CASRGSGAYEQYF.

The chain is built from TRBV7-9 and TRBJ2-1; no reliable D call. The CDR3 covers 13 residues. The V and J ends lost 3 bases and 4 bases respectively, with 7 bases between them. Per the germline V gene, CDR1 is SEHNR and CDR2 is FQNEAQ (reference sequence). As DNA, the CDR3 is TGTGCCAGCAGCTTTAATCTATACAATGAGCAGTTCTTC. This sequence encodes CASSFNLYNEQFF.

The gene calls are TRBV28 and TRBJ1-5; 7 bases fit TRBD1. V trimming: 4 bases; J trimming: 6 bases; junction bases outside the gene matches: 9. The CDR3 is made up of 15 amino acids. Per the germline V gene, CDR1 is MDHEN and CDR2 is SYDVKM. DNA for the CDR3: TGTGCCAGCAGTTCCACTCCCAGGGGGTTTCAGCCCCAGCATTTT. Protein sequence: CASSSTPRGFQPQHF.

This chain links TRBV27 with TRBJ2-1; 7 bases fit TRBD1. CDR1 and CDR2 from the germline V gene are MNHEY and SMNVEV (reference sequence). This CDR3 region has 15 residues. Trimming removed 5 bases from V and 7 bases from J; junction bases left unmatched: 11. CDR3 sequence reads: CASSPLTGMGNEQFF. DNA for the CDR3: TGTGCCAGCAGTCCCTTGACAGGGATGGGGAATGAGCAGTTCTTC.

The chain recombines TRBV28 with TRBJ2-3; 13 bases map to TRBD2. The V gene end was trimmed by 2 bases and the J gene end by 2 bases; junction bases not matched to a gene: 4. CDR1 MDHEN and CDR2 SYDVKM come from the germline V gene. This CDR3 region has 17 residues. The CDR3 DNA follows: TGTGCCAGCAGTTTACTTGGGACTAGCGGGACCACAGATACGCAGTATTTT. Translating gives CASSLLGTSGTTDTQYF.

The rearrangement joins TRBV14 to TRBJ2-5, with 11 positions matching TRBD2. V dropped 0 bases and J dropped 5; count of bases not matched to a gene: 11. Germline loops: CDR1 SGHDN, CDR2 FVKESK. The CDR3 length is 18 residues. CDR3 in DNA: TGTGCCAGCAGCCAAGATTGGATTCTAGCGGGAGGTCGGGAGACCCAGTACTTC. The encoded protein is CASSQDWILAGGRETQYF.

The chain recombines TRBV10-3 with TRBJ2-7, with 9 bases fitting TRBD1. This CDR3 region has 15 residues. V trimming: 3 bases; J trimming: 6 bases; junction bases outside the gene matches: 9. CDR1 ENHRY and CDR2 SYGVKD come from the germline V gene. The CDR3 reads CAISDPQGAVSEQYF. CDR3 nucleotide sequence: TGTGCCATCAGTGACCCACAGGGGGCTGTTAGCGAGCAGTACTTC.

The chain links TRBV7-2 to TRBJ2-7, with TRBD1 matching 8 bases. Germline loops: CDR1 SGHTA, CDR2 FQGNSA. V gave up 6 bases and J gave up 2 bases; unmatched junction bases: 6. The CDR3 has 14 residues. The CDR3 DNA sequence: TGTGCCAGCAGTCCAGACAGGGGCCCCTACGAGCAGTACTTC. Its translation: CASSPDRGPYEQYF. The variable domain in full, completed from reference TRBV7-2 and TRBJ2-7, reads GAGVSQSPSNKVTEKGKDVELRCDPISGHTALYWYRQSLGQGLEFLIYFQGNSAPDKSGLPSDRFSAERTGGSVSTLTIQRTQQEDSAVYLCASSPDRGPYEQYFGPGTRLTVT.

The gene calls are TRBV2 and TRBJ2-1; 7 bases align to TRBD2. Looked up from germline, CDR1 is SNHLY and CDR2 is FYNNEI. CDR3 size: 18 residues. V gave up 0 bases and J gave up 0 bases; unmatched junction bases: 8. The CDR3 here is CASSEALLAASSYNEQFF. The CDR3 DNA reads as TGTGCCAGCAGTGAAGCGCTTCTAGCGGCTAGCTCCTACAATGAGCAGTTCTTC.

The chain links TRBV5-1 to TRBJ1-5; tentative D call: TRBD1 (6 bases). This CDR3 has 15 residues. Germline CDR1 and CDR2: SGHRS and YFSETQ. Trimming removed 4 bases from V and 5 bases from J, with 16 bases in between. CDR3 nucleotides: TGCGCCAGCAGCCAAAACACAGGGAATGATCAGCCCCAGCATTTT. Protein product: CASSQNTGNDQPQHF.

The sample holds one count of this clone. This chain joins TRBV5-1 and TRBJ2-5, with 7 bases that match TRBD1. CDR1 and CDR2 (germline): SGHRS, YFSETQ. This CDR3 has 14 amino acids. V shed 4 bases, J shed 5 bases, and the junction held 8 bases outside the gene matches. The CDR3, as DNA: TGCGCCAGCAGCCCGACAGGGTTTCAGGAGACCCAGTACTTC. Protein product: CASSPTGFQETQYF. The full variable domain, completed using reference TRBV5-1 and TRBJ2-5, is KAGVTQTPRYLIKTRGQQVTLSCSPISGHRSVSWYQQTPGQGLQFLFEYFSETQRNKGNFPGRFSGRQFSNSRSEMNVSTLELGDSALYLCASSPTGFQETQYFGPGTRLLVL.

The chain combines TRBV6-1 with TRBJ2-7, with D hard to call. The CDR3 has 18 amino acids. The V end was cut by 0 bases, the J end by 0 bases, with 18 bases between. Germline V gene sequence: CDR1 MNHNS, CDR2 SASEGT. In DNA form, the CDR3 reads TGTGCCAGCAGTGAAGCCGGTAAATTACAGCTGGGCTCCTACGAGCAGTACTTC. Residues: CASSEAGKLQLGSYEQYF.

The chain is built from TRBV28 and TRBJ2-5, with a weak D call TRBD1 (6 bases). This CDR3 is 13 amino acids long. Germline V lookup: CDR1 MDHEN, CDR2 SYDVKM. The V end was cut by 5 bases, the J end by 3 bases, with 10 bases between. The CDR3 DNA reads TGTGCCAGCAGTGACCGGACAGAAGAGACCCAGTACTTC. As protein: CASSDRTEETQYF.

The CDR3 nucleotides read TGTGCCAGCAGCTTAGTCAGGGGGAGCTCCTACGAGCAGTACTTC. Protein: CASSLVRGSSYEQYF. V and J are TRBV11-2 and TRBJ2-7; 7 bases are shared with TRBD1. The germline CDR1 and CDR2 sequences are SGHAT and FQNNGV. Trimming at V came to 1 base and at J to 0 bases, leaving 3 bases not matched to a gene. The CDR3 covers 15 residues.

J is TRBJ2-1 and V is TRBV9, with 11 bases identical to TRBD2. The CDR3 sequence is 17 residues long. The germline V gene encodes CDR1 SGDLS and CDR2 YYNGEE. Trimming at V came to 4 bases and at J to 7 bases, leaving 13 bases not matched to a gene. In DNA form, the CDR3 reads TGTGCCAGCAGCCCTCACCCACAAACTAGCGGGAGAAATGAGCAGTTCTTC. It encodes CASSPHPQTSGRNEQFF.